The rows below give T cell receptor beta chains drawn from one sample of a study of cytomegalovirus exposure and HLA in healthy donors. Here immunoSEQ multiplex PCR was the method, and the copy in TCRdb shows in-frame clones only, minus some. The repertoire holds some 150,000 clones, with almost 85% as singletons. The sample consisted of PBMCs. The receptors come from a man aged 25 to 40 in good health and CMV-seropositive. Each CDR3 is given with its conserved first and last residue. The order of the fields is V gene, D gene, J gene, clone size, CDR3 DNA, CDR3 protein. A D gene is named only where the DNA matches it firmly. For some rows the clone size is stated as once, few or many, or as a class when expanded; others skip it.

>TRBV9|NA|TRBJ2-3|NA
TGTGCCAGCAGCGTAGTCGGGGTGGCAGATACGCAGTATTTT
CASSVVGVADTQYF
>TRBV7-2|TRBD2|TRBJ2-5|once
TGTGCCAGCAGCTTAGTCGGGGGGGTTTGGGAGACCCAGTACTTC
CASSLVGGVWETQYF
>TRBV7-6|NA|TRBJ2-1|NA
TGTGCCAGCAGCTTTAATATCGGGAATGAGCAGTTCTTC
CASSFNIGNEQFF
>TRBV27|NA|TRBJ1-2|NA
TGTGCCAGCAGCACAACCCCCGGGACACTCAAACCCTACACCTTC
CASSTTPGTLKPYTF
>TRBV7-2|TRBD2|TRBJ2-7|NA
TGTGCCAGCAGCGTCTTCGGAACTAGCGTTACCTACGAGCAGTACTTC
CASSVFGTSVTYEQYF
>TRBV6-5|TRBD1|TRBJ2-3|NA
TGTGCCAGCACTCGGGACAGGGGAACAGATACGCAGTATTTT
CASTRDRGTDTQYF
>TRBV5-6|NA|TRBJ2-5|NA
TGTGCCAGCAGCAGGGACATTCAAGAGACCCAGTACTTC
CASSRDIQETQYF
>TRBV28|NA|TRBJ1-5|NA
TGTGCCAGCAGTTTATCGCGGAGATATAGCAATCAGCCCCAGCATTTT
CASSLSRRYSNQPQHF
>TRBV5-4|NA|TRBJ1-3|few
TGTGCCAGCAGCTCACAGCTCTCTGGAAACACCATATATTTT
CASSSQLSGNTIYF
>TRBV4-3|TRBD1|TRBJ2-7|NA
TGCGCCAGCAGCCAACAAGACAGGGCCCACGAGCAGTACTTC
CASSQQDRAHEQYF
>TRBV27|NA|TRBJ1-6|once
TGTGCCAGCAGCCAACAAAACGGCAGGTCTAATTCACCCCTCCACTTT
CASSQQNGRSNSPLHF
>TRBV5-1|TRBD2|TRBJ2-2|NA
TGCGCCAGCAGCTTGACTAGCGGGAGGGCCGGGGAGCTGTTTTTT
CASSLTSGRAGELFF
>TRBV6-1|NA|TRBJ2-2|NA
TGTGCCAGCAGTGAAGCAGGGGGAGGGACCGGGGAGCTGTTTTTT
CASSEAGGGTGELFF
>TRBV12-5|TRBD1|TRBJ2-6|NA
TGTGCCCCTCAAACAGGGGGAGCTGGGGCCAACGTCCTGACTTTC
CAPQTGGAGANVLTF
>TRBV2|TRBD2|TRBJ2-2|NA
TGTGCCAGCACCATCCGGGGAGGGCGGTCCGGGGAGCTGTTTTTT
CASTIRGGRSGELFF
>TRBV5-1|NA|TRBJ2-7|NA
TGCGCCAGCAGCTTGGGGCAGGGGGGCATCACCTACGAGCAGTACTTC
CASSLGQGGITYEQYF
>TRBV2|NA|TRBJ2-2|NA
TGTGCCAGCAGCGGGTTAGGGGCCGGGGAGCTGTTTTTT
CASSGLGAGELFF
>TRBV6-1|TRBD2|TRBJ2-1|NA
TGTGCCAGCAGTGAACTAGCGGACTACAATGAGCAGTTCTTC
CASSELADYNEQFF
>TRBV30|TRBD1|TRBJ2-7|NA
TGTGCCTGGAGTGTGAGGAGGACAGGAGGCTACGAGCAGTACTTC
CAWSVRRTGGYEQYF
>TRBV7-2|TRBD2|TRBJ2-7|NA
TGTGCCAGCAGCTTAGTTTCGGGGGGTAACGAGCAGTACTTC
CASSLVSGGNEQYF
>TRBV9|NA|TRBJ2-5|NA
TGTGCCAGCAGCGCCCAACTAAACTGGTACCAAGAGACCCAGTACTTC
CASSAQLNWYQETQYF
>TRBV5-1|TRBD2|TRBJ2-3|NA
TGCGCCAGCAGCACCCGGACTAGCGGGATACTCACAGATACGCAGTATTTT
CASSTRTSGILTDTQYF
>TRBV28|NA|TRBJ1-2|once
TGTGCCAGCAGCCCTCCGGGTTACACTGGCTACACCTTC
CASSPPGYTGYTF
>TRBV27|TRBD2|TRBJ2-7|once
TGTGCCAGCAGTTCAAGACTAGCGGGAGTCTACGAGCAGTACTTC
CASSSRLAGVYEQYF
>TRBV7-2|NA|TRBJ1-5|NA
TGTGCCAGCAGCTCCCAGCCACAGGGAGTAGGCAATCAGCCCCAGCATTTT
CASSSQPQGVGNQPQHF
>TRBV28|NA|TRBJ2-7|NA
TGTGCCAGCAGTCAACAGCTTTACCACGAGCAGTACTTC
CASSQQLYHEQYF
>TRBV6-6|TRBD2|TRBJ2-3|NA
TGTGCCAGCCGAGTTGCGGGGGGCACAGATACGCAGTATTTT
CASRVAGGTDTQYF
>TRBV29-1|TRBD2|TRBJ2-4|NA
TGCAGCGTTGAAGTACTTTTCACGGGACTAGCGGGAGGGCCAGTCGCCAAAAACATTCAGTACTTC
CSVEVLFTGLAGGPVAKNIQYF
>TRBV5-4|NA|TRBJ1-5|NA
TGTGCCAGCAGCTTGGGAGGAGTTTCGGGCAATCAGCCCCAGCATTTT
CASSLGGVSGNQPQHF
>TRBV16|NA|TRBJ1-1|NA
TGTGCCAGCAGCCGGAGGGGCAACTTAAACACTGAAGCTTTCTTT
CASSRRGNLNTEAFF
>TRBV13|NA|TRBJ2-3|NA
TGTGCCAGCAGCTACGGCGGACAACAGAAAACAGATACGCAGTATTTT
CASSYGGQQKTDTQYF
>TRBV28|TRBD1|TRBJ2-2|NA
TGTGCCAGCATCCCTTATGGGACAGCGAACACCGGGGAGCTGTTTTTT
CASIPYGTANTGELFF
>TRBV5-6|NA|TRBJ2-7|once
TGTGCCAGCAGCTTTGGGGGGTACGAGCAGTACTTC
CASSFGGYEQYF
>TRBV5-1|TRBD1|TRBJ1-2|NA
TGCGCCAGCAGTATATCCGGGACAGGGAGCGGCTACACCTTC
CASSISGTGSGYTF
>TRBV7-8|TRBD1|TRBJ1-2|NA
TGTGCCAGCAGTCAGACCGGGACAGCTCACTATGGCTACACCTTC
CASSQTGTAHYGYTF
>TRBV5-1|NA|TRBJ1-1|once
TGCGCCAGCAGCCGGTACGACACTGAAGCTTTCTTT
CASSRYDTEAFF
>TRBV5-5|TRBD2|TRBJ2-3|NA
TGTGCCAGCAGCACGAGCGGGAGGACCGGAGATACGCAGTATTTT
CASSTSGRTGDTQYF
>TRBV19|TRBD1|TRBJ1-6|NA
TGTGCCAGTAGTGCTACAGGGGTGAGGTCCTATAATTCACCCCTCCACTTT
CASSATGVRSYNSPLHF
>TRBV4-1|NA|TRBJ2-1|NA
TGCGCCAGCAGCCAAGGTAATCACATAGGGGGGGAGTACAATGAGCAGTTCTTC
CASSQGNHIGGEYNEQFF
>TRBV5-1|NA|TRBJ1-1|few
TGCGCCAGCAGCTTGCGAGGATTGAACACTGAAGCTTTCTTT
CASSLRGLNTEAFF
>TRBV30|NA|TRBJ1-2|NA
TGTGCCTGGAACCTCTGGGGGGGAGTGAACTATGGCTACACCTTC
CAWNLWGGVNYGYTF
>TRBV5-4|TRBD1|TRBJ1-3|few
TGTGCCAGCAGCTTGGCCGGGACAGGGATGGGAAACACCATATATTTT
CASSLAGTGMGNTIYF
>TRBV5-1|NA|TRBJ2-1|once
TGCGCCAGTGTAGGGGGAGGGGTAGGCAATGAGCAGTTCTTC
CASVGGGVGNEQFF
>TRBV27|NA|TRBJ2-3|NA
TGTGCCAGCAGCAGGGGCACAGATACGCAGTATTTT
CASSRGTDTQYF
>TRBV4-1|NA|TRBJ2-1|NA
TGCGCCAGCAGCCAAGTTGGAGGGGTCCACAATGAGCAGTTCTTC
CASSQVGGVHNEQFF